This TCR beta chain derives from a study of OX40 agonist ivuxolimab in advanced cancers. This CDR3 is 15 amino acids long. The germline V and J ends were trimmed by 3 bases and 0 bases, with 9 bases remaining between them. Germline CDR1 reads GTSNPN; CDR2 reads SVGIG (reference sequence). Using immunoSEQ multiplex PCR, the repertoire was profiled, and TCRdb retains in-frame clones only, with some absent. The repertoire holds under 35,000 clones, around 80% seen once, with about 22% in the top ten. The sequencing used CD4+ or CD8+ T cells sorted from blood, collected in a trial of the OX40 agonist ivuxolimab. The chain has TRBV30 and TRBJ2-6; D may be TRBD1 (5 bases). The receptor was derived from an adult with an advanced solid tumor such as melanoma, head and neck, liver or kidney cancer. The chain's CDR3 is CAWSRVGSGANVLTF. The CDR3 coding sequence is TGTGCCTGGAGCAGGGTGGGCTCTGGGGCCAACGTCCTGACTTTC.